The 9 T cell receptor beta chains reported below all come from one sample, sequenced in a study of blood T cell repertoires in COVID-19. Assay: immunoSEQ multiplex PCR; the TCRdb copy retains only in-frame clones and omits some. The sample yields approximately 89,000 clones, approximately 75% seen once. What was sequenced was peripheral blood. These receptors were collected from a human donor in a cohort sampled during active COVID-19.

The V and J genes are TRBV6-5 and TRBJ2-7; TRBD1 matches 10 bases. The CDR3 is 16 residues long. V was clipped by 0 bases and J by 5 bases; unmatched bases: 7. The germline gives CDR1 MNHEY, CDR2 SVGAGI. CDR3 sequence (DNA): TGTGCCAGCAGTTACTCGTTGGGACAGGGGACCAACGAGCAGTACTTC. This gives the protein CASSYSLGQGTNEQYF.

This clone was picked up a small number of times. This sequence joins TRBV7-8 and TRBJ2-5, with D perhaps TRBD1 (5 bases). Germline lookup yields CDR1 SGHVS and CDR2 FQNEAQ. CDR3 length equals 16 residues. Trimming took off 4 bases at V and 4 bases at J, with 19 bases between the two ends. CDR3 in amino acids: CASSYARQGVGETQYF. As DNA, the CDR3 is TGTGCCAGCAGCTACGCGCGGCAGGGTGTGGGAGAGACCCAGTACTTC.

The chain is built from TRBV7-2 and TRBJ1-3; no firm D call. Germline V gene sequence: CDR1 SGHTA, CDR2 FQGNSA. This CDR3 contains 14 residues. V was pared by 3 bases and J by 4 bases, with 10 bases between. The CDR3 DNA sequence: TGTGCCAGCAGCTTGGGCGCTGCCGGAAACACCATATATTTT. Protein sequence: CASSLGAAGNTIYF.

The count of this clone is one. V gene TRBV7-6 combines with J gene TRBJ1-3, with TRBD1 as a possible D gene (6 bases). With 4 bases removed from V and 0 bases from J, the gap between germline ends came to 10 bases. Germline V CDR1 and CDR2: SGHVS, FNYEAQ. The CDR3 has 15 residues. The CDR3, as DNA: TGTGCCAGCAGCTCAGGACAGAGCTCTGGAAACACCATATATTTT. This encodes CASSSGQSSGNTIYF.

The chain combines TRBV6-5 with TRBJ1-2; TRBD1 matches at 9 bases. The trim removed 5 bases at V and 8 bases at J, leaving 12 bases unmatched. The CDR3 contains 15 residues. CDR1 is MNHEY and CDR2 is SVGAGI in the germline V gene. The CDR3 coding sequence is TGTGCCAGCAGTACCGTAACCGGGACAGGGTACGGCTACACCTTC. Translation gives CASSTVTGTGYGYTF.

The rearrangement uses TRBV7-9 and TRBJ1-6; maybe TRBD1 (5 bases). The V end lost 1 base, the J end lost 10 bases, and 11 bases lay between the germline ends. This CDR3 region has 14 residues. Germline V lookup: CDR1 SEHNR, CDR2 FQNEAQ (reference sequence). The CDR3: CASSLGGGASPLHF. The CDR3 DNA reads TGTGCCAGCAGCTTAGGCGGAGGGGCGTCACCCCTCCACTTT.

The chain uses TRBV18 and TRBJ2-7, with 12 bases matching TRBD2. V dropped 6 bases and J dropped 6; count of bases not matched to a gene: 12. The CDR3 consists of 16 residues. Germline lookup yields CDR1 KGHSH and CDR2 LQKENI. Written as DNA, the CDR3 is TGTGCCAGCTCCCCAGGGGTTGGACTAGCGGGGCCCGAGCAGTACTTC. Translated: CASSPGVGLAGPEQYF.

The chain employs TRBV18 and TRBJ1-6; possible D gene TRBD1, 5 bases. There are 14 residues in the CDR3. V was trimmed by 2 bases and J by 8 bases, leaving 10 bases between them. In germline, CDR1 is KGHSH, CDR2 LQKENI. The CDR3 sequence is CASSPGGMDSPLHF. The CDR3 coding sequence is TGTGCCAGCTCACCAGGGGGGATGGATTCACCCCTCCACTTT.

This sequence joins TRBV7-2 and TRBJ1-4; unclear D gene. Trimming removed 5 bases from V and 4 bases from J, with 11 bases in between. CDR1 and CDR2 (germline): SGHTA, FQGNSA. The CDR3 length is 14 residues. This CDR3 is CASSPEFLNEKLFF. CDR3 in DNA: TGTGCCAGCAGCCCGGAGTTTCTTAATGAAAAACTGTTTTTT.